This is a list of T cell receptor beta chains from one sample in a study of T cells after yellow fever vaccination. Each CDR3 protein is one row after TCRdb ran MiXCR on the 5' RACE reads. This sample yields about 550,000 distinct CDR3 sequences, of which 15% to 20% are seen a single time; 13% to 15% belongs to the top ten. Sequenced material: PBMCs, taken 15 days after the yellow fever booster vaccination. The receptors originated from a man aged 30 to 39 who received the YFV17D yellow fever vaccine. CDR3s include the opening cysteine and the closing phenylalanine or tryptophan. D genes are given only for firm matches. Clone sizes are given selectively: once, few, many, or a class where the clone is expanded.

j_call v_call clone_size d_call cdr3_aa cdr3_nt
TRBJ2-5 TRBV5-1 few - CASSLERPSETQYF TGCGCCAGCAGCTTGGAAAGGCCCTCCGAGACCCAGTACTTC
TRBJ2-7 TRBV12-3/TRBV12-4 many TRBD2 CASSSGVGEQYF TGTGCCAGCAGCAGCGGGGTAGGGGAGCAGTACTTC
TRBJ2-1 TRBV7-9 - TRBD2 CASSLTSGLANEQFF TGTGCCAGCAGCTTAACTAGCGGGCTCGCAAACGAGCAGTTCTTC
TRBJ2-7 TRBV10-3 few - CAISEHAEQYF TGTGCCATCAGTGAGCACGCCGAGCAGTACTTC
TRBJ2-5 TRBV7-3 - TRBD1 CASSLRGQGRQQETQYF TGTGCCAGCAGCTTAAGAGGACAGGGGAGGCAACAAGAGACCCAGTACTTC
TRBJ1-1 TRBV18 - - CASSPSPNYNTEAFF TGTGCCAGCTCACCTTCACCTAACTATAACACTGAAGCTTTCTTT
TRBJ1-5 TRBV7-2 few - CASSLGGQYQPQHF TGTGCCAGCAGCTTAGGGGGCCAGTACCAGCCCCAGCATTTT
TRBJ2-1 TRBV12-3/TRBV12-4 many - CASIRRTDNEQFF TGTGCCAGCATCCGACGGACAGACAATGAGCAGTTCTTC
TRBJ2-1 TRBV7-2 - TRBD2 CASSQGLAEEQFF TGTGCCAGCAGCCAAGGGCTAGCGGAAGAGCAGTTCTTC
TRBJ1-5 TRBV3-1 - - CASSPDANQPQHF TGTGCCAGCAGCCCCGATGCGAATCAGCCCCAGCATTTT
TRBJ2-1 TRBV24-1 - - CATSDSGEATYNEQFF TGTGCCACCAGTGATAGTGGAGAGGCGACTTACAATGAGCAGTTCTTC
TRBJ2-5 TRBV5-6 few - CASRDILTQTQYF TGTGCCAGCAGAGACATACTTACTCAGACCCAGTACTTC
TRBJ2-3 TRBV20-1 - - CSARENPNLQGDTQYF TGCAGTGCTAGAGAAAACCCCAATTTGCAGGGAGATACGCAGTATTTT
TRBJ2-7 TRBV3-1 - - CASSDEQRRNDEQYF TGTGCCAGCAGTGACGAACAGAGAAGGAACGACGAGCAGTACTTC
TRBJ2-1 TRBV6-2/TRBV6-3 - - CASSYLQGHNEQFF TGTGCCAGCAGTTACCTACAGGGACACAATGAGCAGTTCTTC
TRBJ2-1 TRBV27 - TRBD2 CASSFIAGGINNEQFF TGTGCCAGCAGTTTTATCGCGGGGGGAATAAACAATGAGCAGTTCTTC
TRBJ2-7 TRBV28 many TRBD2 CASSLAGSMGYEQYF TGTGCCAGCAGCCTAGCGGGGAGCATGGGCTACGAGCAGTACTTC
TRBJ1-1 TRBV6-1 few TRBD1 CASSTYRGGRGTEAFF TGTGCCAGCAGTACATACAGGGGCGGAAGGGGCACTGAAGCTTTCTTT
TRBJ2-3 TRBV4-3 few - CASSQDRGVTDTQYF TGCGCCAGCAGCCAAGATAGGGGGGTTACAGATACGCAGTATTTT
TRBJ2-1 TRBV7-9 - - CASSPALQSGEQFF TGTGCCAGCAGCCCCGCCCTCCAAAGCGGTGAGCAGTTCTTC
TRBJ1-4 TRBV29-1 few - CSATQGANEKLFF TGCAGCGCTACACAGGGAGCTAATGAAAAACTGTTTTTT
TRBJ2-7 TRBV5-4 few - CASRSGTDEQYF TGTGCCAGCCGTAGCGGTACCGACGAGCAGTACTTC
TRBJ2-2 TRBV10-3 - - CAISDFLAANTGELFF TGTGCCATCAGTGATTTCCTAGCAGCGAACACCGGGGAGCTGTTTTTT
TRBJ2-3 TRBV7-2 - - CASSFSTPSDTQYF TGTGCCAGCAGCTTCTCGACGCCTAGCGATACGCAGTATTTT
TRBJ2-5 TRBV14 - TRBD1 CASSPTTGPQTQYF TGTGCCAGCAGCCCGACGACAGGGCCCCAGACCCAGTACTTC
TRBJ2-7 TRBV5-5 few - CASSLASLEQYF TGTGCCAGCAGCTTGGCCTCGCTCGAGCAGTACTTC
TRBJ2-1 TRBV25-1 - - CASSDPPRLDDNEQFF TGTGCCAGCAGTGATCCGCCGAGACTAGATGACAATGAGCAGTTCTTC
TRBJ2-5 TRBV9 - - CASSVAVSNQETQYF TGTGCCAGCAGCGTAGCGGTCAGCAACCAAGAGACCCAGTACTTC
TRBJ1-5 TRBV27 - - CASSLSVGPEQPQHF TGTGCCAGCAGTTTATCGGTGGGACCCGAACAGCCCCAGCATTTT
TRBJ2-7 TRBV5-4 - TRBD1 CASSFADRGSYEQNF TGTGCCAGCAGCTTCGCCGACAGGGGATCCTACGAGCAGAACTTC
TRBJ2-2 TRBV12-3/TRBV12-4 few TRBD1 CASTFRDRGAGELFF TGTGCCAGCACCTTCCGGGACAGGGGGGCCGGGGAGCTGTTTTTT
TRBJ2-5 TRBV20-1 - TRBD1 CSAIRGQGEPQETQYF TGCAGTGCTATAAGAGGACAGGGCGAACCTCAAGAGACCCAGTACTTC
TRBJ2-1 TRBV5-1 few TRBD2 CASRLEGLAGEQFF TGCGCCAGCAGATTGGAAGGTCTAGCGGGTGAGCAGTTCTTC
TRBJ1-2 TRBV6-5 - - CASSYAGRGYGYTF TGTGCCAGCAGTTACGCAGGGCGTGGCTATGGCTACACCTTC
TRBJ1-2 TRBV7-2 - - CASTRLADGYTF TGTGCCAGCACGAGACTGGCGGATGGCTACACCTTC
TRBJ2-1 TRBV10-3 - TRBD2 CAIRLAGDNEQFF TGTGCCATCAGACTAGCGGGCGACAATGAGCAGTTCTTC
TRBJ1-4 TRBV12-3/TRBV12-4 few TRBD1 CASSDWTGYEKLFF TGTGCCAGCAGTGACTGGACAGGGTATGAAAAACTGTTTTTT
TRBJ2-2 TRBV6-5 - TRBD2 CASSYRLAGYTGELFF TGTGCCAGCAGTTATAGGCTAGCGGGATACACCGGGGAGCTGTTTTTT
TRBJ2-1 TRBV20-1 - TRBD2 CSASGLLAGGAHNEQFF TGCAGTGCTAGTGGACTTCTAGCGGGAGGGGCCCACAATGAGCAGTTCTTC
TRBJ2-7 TRBV14 few - CASSYSYLREQYF TGTGCCAGCAGCTATTCTTATCTCCGGGAGCAGTACTTC
TRBJ2-3 TRBV2 - TRBD1 CASNRDRVGTDTQYF TGTGCCAGCAATCGGGACAGGGTGGGCACAGATACGCAGTATTTT
TRBJ2-2 TRBV6-2/TRBV6-3 - - CASKRPRGEIGELFF TGTGCCAGCAAACGCCCCAGGGGAGAAATCGGGGAGCTGTTTTTT
TRBJ2-5 TRBV4-3 few - CASSQDLRGQETQYF TGCGCCAGCAGCCAAGATCTCCGGGGTCAAGAGACCCAGTACTTC
TRBJ2-2 TRBV12-3/TRBV12-4 few - CASSLALLARPGELFF TGTGCCAGCAGTTTAGCGCTCCTAGCGAGACCCGGGGAGCTGTTTTTT
TRBJ1-1 TRBV6-5 few - CASSYSSRGDTEAFF TGTGCCAGCAGTTACTCTTCCAGGGGAGATACTGAAGCTTTCTTT
TRBJ2-1 TRBV12-3/TRBV12-4 few TRBD2 CASSLAWVAGAKAF TGTGCCAGCAGTTTAGCGTGGGTAGCGGGAGCTAAAGCCTTC
TRBJ2-7 TRBV20-1 few - CSARVGTSSEQYF TGCAGTGCTAGAGTGGGGACTTCGTCCGAGCAGTACTTC
TRBJ2-7 TRBV7-2 - TRBD2 CASSHNLLAGGPGEQYF TGTGCCAGCAGCCATAACCTACTAGCGGGAGGGCCCGGGGAGCAGTACTTC
TRBJ2-3 TRBV12-3/TRBV12-4 few - CASKLAGAQGDTQYF TGTGCCAGCAAGCTTGCGGGGGCGCAAGGAGATACGCAGTATTTT